These 5 T cell receptor beta chains share one sample of origin, sequenced in a study of T-cell reconstitution after alpha-beta-depleted transplantation in children (dated by TCRdb to about 2016). The library was made by PCR. Reads for this sample came from an Illumina HiSeq 2500. To normalize quantification of the TCRbeta repertoire, the TCR libraries were built with molecular barcoding that relied on unique molecular identifiers. The public reads were run again by TCRdb, first through fastp at Q25 and then through MiXCR, and only productive beta chains were kept. Each record represents a unique CDR3 protein, reported with the most common genes and DNA among its rows. The sample yields some 180,000 distinct CDR3 sequences; roughly 7.1% were counted once. The biggest ten clones account for approximately 5.7% of the sample. The treatment or condition label, read with the paper, signifies: allogeneic hematopoietic cell transplantation with graft depleted of TCRalphabeta T cells and CD19 B cells.

The material was PBMCs, obtained before TCRalphabeta/CD19-depleted stem cell transplant. The receptors stem from a boy under 10 years old with acute lymphoblastic leukemia, due to receive a stem cell transplant.

The table lists this clonotype with many counts. The V and J genes are TRBV5-1 and TRBJ2-1; TRBD2 matches at 14 bases. Losses at the gene ends were 4 bases for V and 5 bases for J; bases not matched to a gene: 5. CDR1 and CDR2 from the germline V gene are SGHRS and YFSETQ. The CDR3 is 16 residues long. The CDR3 sequence: CASSRGTSGGNNEQFF. DNA of the CDR3: TGCGCCAGCAGCCGAGGGACTAGCGGGGGAAACAATGAGCAGTTCTTC.

The chain couples TRBV19 to TRBJ1-5, with unresolved D. Trimming took off 1 base at V and 2 bases at J, with 9 bases between the two ends. Germline lookup yields CDR1 LNHDA and CDR2 SQIVND (reference sequence). This CDR3 is built from 15 residues. CDR3 sequence: CASSIVAAGNQPQHF. Here the CDR3 DNA reads TGTGCCAGTAGTATAGTGGCAGCGGGCAATCAGCCCCAGCATTTT.

The sample holds many counts of this clonotype. This chain connects TRBV12-3 or TRBV12-4 to TRBJ2-5; 8 positions agree with TRBD1. Trimming cost V 0 bases and J 4 bases; bases outside gene matches: 4. The CDR3 loop spans 15 amino acids. The CDR3, as DNA: TGTGCCAGCAGTTTAGCAACAGGGGGGCGAGAGACCCAGTACTTC. This gives the protein CASSLATGGRETQYF.

The CDR3, as DNA: TGTGCCAGCAGCTGGGGGCTCAACAATGAGCAGTTCTTC. This encodes CASSWGLNNEQFF. V gene TRBV11-3 combines with J gene TRBJ2-1; D is possibly TRBD1 (6 bases). CDR1 and CDR2 (germline): SGHNT, YENEEA. V was shortened by 4 bases and J by 5 bases, with 9 bases between the two germline ends. This CDR3 region has 13 residues.

V gene TRBV7-2 combines with J gene TRBJ1-4, with D unclear. Germline V gene sequence: CDR1 SGHTA, CDR2 FQGNSA. V dropped 2 bases and J dropped 9 bases, with 10 bases sitting between them. The CDR3 loop spans 13 amino acids. Here the CDR3 reads CASSLMDGQKLFF. For the CDR3, the DNA is TGTGCCAGCAGCTTAATGGACGGCCAAAAACTGTTTTTT.